The clone carrying this TCR beta chain was counted between two and nine times. Its specificity is not known. The TCR alpha and TCR beta cDNA libraries, bearing sample barcodes and UMIs, were generated by 5'RACE using constant-segment primers. MiXCR, applied by TCRdb to the 5' RACE reads, yields one record per CDR3 protein. This table has about 560,000 distinct CDR3 sequences, roughly 20% appearing once. This record comes from a study of T-cell memory formation after mild COVID-19. Points from the study as a whole: From day 15 to 85, contracting clones were balanced between CD4 and CD8, whereas later expanders leaned toward CD4+. There were some responding clones in pre-infection memory, which suggested that cross-reactive memory had joined. The CD4+ clones that contracted clustered mainly within CM and EM, and the CD8+ clones concentrated in EMRA.

V lost 1 base to trimming and J lost 6 bases, with 20 bases between them. CDR1 is SGHKS, CDR2 YYEKEE, per germline (reference sequence). The CDR3 length is 16 residues. This receptor was identified in an adult woman who had mild COVID-19 (a few samples of this study predate the infection). Cell type and time point are not known. The J gene is TRBJ2-7, the V gene TRBV5-5; D might be TRBD2 (6 bases). The sequenced sample consisted of PBMCs or a T cell subset sorted from them (not recorded which). The CDR3 DNA is TGTGCCAGCAGCTTGAGGGGCGAGACCTCCGGGGGCGAGCAGTACTTC. Translated, it gives CASSLRGETSGGEQYF.